Sequencing of this T cell receptor (beta chain) was carried out in a study of tumor and adjacent non-tumor tissue in lung cancer. TCRbeta libraries were built with three rounds of nested PCR, modified from ARM-PCR. From the multiplex PCR reads, TCRdb called clonotypes with MiXCR, one entry per CDR3 protein. The sample lists about 93,000 distinct CDR3 sequences, approximately 70% occurring once. This clonotype occurred many times. The germline V gene encodes CDR1 MNHNS and CDR2 SASEGT. The CDR3 contains 13 residues. J gave up 2 bases and V 10 bases, and 6 bases lay outside the gene matches. No cell sorting was done before RNA was extracted from the tissue.

The sequenced material came from lung tumor tissue. This clonotype originated in a man between 60 and 75 years old with non-small cell lung cancer. The V and J genes are TRBV6-1 and TRBJ2-3; 7 bases are shared with TRBD2. The CDR3 DNA is TGTGCCACCCGGGACTACTTCACAGATACGCAGTATTTT. Amino acid sequence: CATRDYFTDTQYF.